These 25 T cell receptor beta chains originate from one sample sequenced in a study of blood T cell repertoires in COVID-19. Sequencing was performed with immunoSEQ multiplex PCR; in TCRdb, only in-frame clones are kept and a portion is missing. The sample includes 100,000 to 150,000 clones, approximately 84% of them seen just once. Sequences were obtained from peripheral blood. These receptors were collected from a man in his fifties or sixties with acute or convalescent COVID-19.

The chain has TRBV19 and TRBJ1-6; D ambiguous. CDR1 is LNHDA, CDR2 SQIVND, per germline (reference sequence). The CDR3 has 12 amino acids. The ends were cut back, 3 bases at V and 9 bases at J, with 6 bases in the middle. DNA for the CDR3: TGTGCCAGTAGTATTCGAGGTTCACCCCTCCACTTT. Translation: CASSIRGSPLHF.

The V call is TRBV29-1, the J call TRBJ1-5; 10 nucleotides align to TRBD1. Germline V lookup: CDR1 SQVTM, CDR2 ANQGSEA. The J segment lost 0 bases and the V segment lost 6 bases, leaving 8 bases of the junction unmatched. The CDR3 has 16 amino acids. CDR3 bases: TGCAGCGTCGCCGGGACAGGGGCCTATAGCAATCAGCCCCAGCATTTT. Amino acids: CSVAGTGAYSNQPQHF.

This clone was found many times. J is TRBJ1-3 and V is TRBV5-1, with TRBD1 identical over 7 bases. Germline V gene data show CDR1 as SGHRS and CDR2 as YFSETQ. J gave up 2 bases and V 4 bases, and 6 bases lay outside the gene matches. This CDR3 is 15 amino acids long. CDR3 coding DNA: TGCGCCAGCAGCCCGGGACAGCTAACTGGAAACACCATATATTTT. Its protein is CASSPGQLTGNTIYF.

CDR3 residues: CASSLDRGLADTQYF. As DNA, the CDR3 is TGTGCCAGCAGCTTGGACAGGGGGTTGGCAGATACGCAGTATTTT. The V call is TRBV5-4, the J call TRBJ2-3; 8 bases fit TRBD1. Germline V gene sequence: CDR1 SGHNT, CDR2 YYREEE (reference sequence). V gave up 0 bases and J gave up 4 bases; unmatched junction bases: 4. The CDR3 totals 15 residues.

The chain couples TRBV6-5 to TRBJ2-2; 7 nucleotides line up with TRBD1. Losses at the gene ends were 8 bases for V and 5 bases for J; bases not matched to a gene: 8. This CDR3 has 14 residues. Germline CDR1 MNHEY, CDR2 SVGAGI. The CDR3 loop reads CASFQGVGTGELFF. CDR3 DNA sequence: TGTGCCAGCTTCCAGGGGGTTGGAACCGGGGAGCTGTTTTTT.

The chain joins TRBV5-4 to TRBJ2-3; D perhaps matches TRBD1 (6 bases). CDR3 length: 15 residues. V gave up 6 bases and J gave up 4 bases, with 18 bases separating them. CDR1 is SGHNT and CDR2 is YYREEE in the germline V gene (reference sequence). CDR3 nucleotides: TGTGCCAGCACCAGGGGCCCAGATGGGTCAGATACGCAGTATTTT. Its translation: CASTRGPDGSDTQYF.

The DNA of the CDR3 is TGTGCCAGCAGCTTATTGGGGGCCTCTAACTATGGCTACACCTTC. This gives the protein CASSLLGASNYGYTF. The chain has TRBV7-9 and TRBJ1-2; possible D gene TRBD1, 6 bases. Germline V gene sequence: CDR1 SEHNR, CDR2 FQNEAQ (reference sequence). Trimming cost V 2 bases and J 0 bases, with 10 bases left between them. The CDR3 length is 15 residues.

The rearrangement joins TRBV6-5 to TRBJ1-2; 11 bases fit TRBD1. There are 15 residues in the CDR3. In germline, CDR1 is MNHEY, CDR2 SVGAGI. V shed 4 bases, J shed 2 bases, and the junction held 3 bases outside the gene matches. The CDR3 region is CASSFGQGANYGYTF. In DNA, the CDR3 is TGTGCCAGCAGTTTTGGACAGGGGGCCAACTATGGCTACACCTTC.

The chain joins TRBV27 to TRBJ2-3; maybe TRBD1 (6 bases). Trimming stripped 0 bases from V and 0 bases from J, with 13 bases between. CDR1 is MNHEY, CDR2 SMNVEV, per germline (reference sequence). The length of the CDR3 is 17 residues. The CDR3: CASSLSAPRGSTDTQYF. DNA for the CDR3: TGTGCCAGCAGTTTATCCGCTCCCAGGGGAAGCACAGATACGCAGTATTTT.

The chain couples TRBV5-4 to TRBJ1-1; possibly TRBD1 for D (5 bases). The CDR3 sequence is 17 residues long. V was pared by 9 bases and J by 0 bases, with 24 bases between. Germline assignment: CDR1 SGHNT and CDR2 YYREEE (reference sequence). Here the CDR3 reads CATSPVTNRPMNTEAFF. In DNA, the CDR3 is TGTGCCACCTCCCCGGTAACCAACAGGCCCATGAACACTGAAGCTTTCTTT.

This chain joins TRBV19 and TRBJ1-2; the D gene is possibly TRBD1 (6 bases). Trimming shortened V by 4 bases and J by 7 bases, and 13 bases separated the two germline ends. CDR1 is LNHDA and CDR2 is SQIVND in the germline V gene (reference sequence). The CDR3 runs to 13 residues. The CDR3 region is CASSNRDVSGYTF. CDR3 DNA sequence: TGTGCCAGTAGTAACAGGGACGTGAGTGGCTACACCTTC.

This chain links TRBV15 with TRBJ1-1; the D gene is possibly TRBD1 (5 bases). CDR1 LNHNV and CDR2 YYDKDF come from the germline V gene (reference sequence). Trimming removed 5 bases at V and 3 bases at J, with 10 bases between. The CDR3 extends over 13 amino acids. CDR3 DNA sequence: TGTGCCACCAGCCGTCAGGGCGACACTGAAGCTTTCTTT. Protein sequence: CATSRQGDTEAFF.

Notes on this clone: Different DNA sequences within this sample yield the same CDR3. The rearrangement links TRBV7-6 to TRBJ1-5, with 7 bases that match TRBD1. There are 16 residues in the CDR3. V lost 1 base, J lost 0 bases, and 3 bases stayed unmatched. Looked up from germline, CDR1 is SGHVS and CDR2 is FNYEAQ. For the CDR3, the DNA is TGTGCCAGCAGCTTAGGGACAGGCAATAGCAATCAGCCCCAGCATTTT. Translating it yields CASSLGTGNSNQPQHF.

The chain has TRBV5-1 and TRBJ1-4; D is unresolved. The V gene's germline CDR1 is SGHRS and CDR2 YFSETQ. The CDR3 totals 13 residues. With 1 base removed from V and 2 bases from J, the gap between germline ends came to 3 bases. This chain's CDR3 is CASSLYTNEKLFF. For the CDR3, the DNA is TGCGCCAGCAGCTTGTATACTAATGAAAAACTGTTTTTT.

This clone was seen a single time. The same CDR3 arises from other DNA sequences in this sample as well. The genes are TRBV7-3 and TRBJ2-1; a possible D gene is TRBD2 (6 bases). Per the germline V gene, CDR1 is SGHTA and CDR2 is FQGTGA. The V end lost 2 bases, the J end lost 2 bases, and 10 bases lay between the germline ends. The CDR3 is 15 residues long. This chain's CDR3 is CASSLSGGAYNEQFF. The CDR3 DNA is TGTGCCAGCAGCTTATCCGGGGGAGCCTACAATGAGCAGTTCTTC.

In this sample, this clone turned up once. The V and J genes are TRBV5-1 and TRBJ2-5; 8 nucleotides align to TRBD1. The CDR3 consists of 15 residues. V was pared by 1 base and J by 4 bases, with 6 bases of the junction left unmatched. Germline CDR1 reads SGHRS; CDR2 reads YFSETQ. The CDR3 region has the DNA TGCGCCAGCAGCTTGCATGGCAGGGGGCCAGAGACCCAGTACTTC. Its protein is CASSLHGRGPETQYF.

This clone appeared once. V and J are TRBV6-5 and TRBJ1-1, with a weak D call TRBD1 (6 bases). V was shortened by 6 bases and J by 4 bases, with 18 bases between the two germline ends. The CDR3 has 15 amino acids. CDR1 is MNHEY, CDR2 SVGAGI, per germline. This CDR3 is CASSTGHGGSTEAFF. The CDR3 DNA reads as TGTGCCAGCAGCACAGGGCATGGTGGGAGCACTGAAGCTTTCTTT.

This clone has just a few counts. The gene calls are TRBV6-1 and TRBJ2-7; 11 positions match TRBD2. Germline V CDR1 and CDR2: MNHNS, SASEGT. The ends lost 2 bases at V and 1 base at J; junction bases unmatched: 13. The CDR3 is 19 residues long. CDR3 DNA: TGTGCCAGCAGTGAATCTGGGGGACGGGGACTAGCGGCTTCCTACGAGCAGTACTTC. This encodes CASSESGGRGLAASYEQYF.

This sequence joins TRBV6-2 or TRBV6-3 and TRBJ1-4, with 8 bases lining up with TRBD1. Germline V lookup: CDR1 MNHEY, CDR2 SVGEGT. Trimming cost V 6 bases and J 6 bases; bases outside gene matches: 6. The CDR3 extends over 14 amino acids. The DNA of the CDR3 is TGTGCCAGCAGCCGGACAGGGAGGGATGAAAAACTGTTTTTT. Translated: CASSRTGRDEKLFF.

The chain couples TRBV11-2 to TRBJ2-1, with D perhaps matching TRBD1 (7 bases). Trimming pared 2 bases from V and 1 base from J, leaving 15 bases between. This CDR3 has 17 residues. The germline V gene has CDR1 SGHAT and CDR2 FQNNGV. For the CDR3, the DNA is TGTGCCAGCAGCTTACCAGGGGGGAGCGGATCCTACAATGAGCAGTTCTTC. Amino acid sequence: CASSLPGGSGSYNEQFF. The whole variable domain, remainder taken from reference TRBV11-2 and TRBJ2-1, is EAGVAQSPRYKIIEKRQSVAFWCNPISGHATLYWYQQILGQGPKLLIQFQNNGVVDDSQLPKDRFSAERLKGVDSTLKIQPAKLEDSAVYLCASSLPGGSGSYNEQFFGPGTRLTVL.

V is TRBV30 and J is TRBJ2-1; 7 bases match TRBD2. The CDR3 is 14 amino acids. Trimming took 3 bases from V and 4 from J; bases not matched to a gene: 6. Germline CDR1 GTSNPN, CDR2 SVGIG (reference sequence). This CDR3 reads CAWRQRGDYNEQFF. As DNA, the CDR3 is TGTGCCTGGAGACAACGGGGGGATTACAATGAGCAGTTCTTC.

The chain carries TRBV6-6 and TRBJ1-1, with 7 bases lining up with TRBD1. The CDR3 has 15 residues. Looked up from germline, CDR1 is MNHNY and CDR2 is SVGAGI (reference sequence). The trim removed 6 bases at V and 1 base at J, leaving 8 bases unmatched. DNA of the CDR3: TGTGCCAGCAGGACGGGAACAGGGGAGAACACTGAAGCTTTCTTT. This gives the protein CASRTGTGENTEAFF.

The chain uses TRBV5-1 and TRBJ1-4; a weak D match, TRBD1 (5 bases). Per germline, CDR1 SGHRS and CDR2 YFSETQ. V was cut by 2 bases and J by 3 bases, with 8 bases left in between. This CDR3 spans 14 amino acids. CDR3 protein: CASSLWGANEKLFF. The CDR3 DNA is TGCGCCAGCAGCTTATGGGGGGCTAATGAAAAACTGTTTTTT.

The chain uses TRBV5-5 and TRBJ1-5, with D perhaps TRBD1 (5 bases). Deletions cut 0 bases from V and 4 bases from J, with 11 bases between. CDR3 length equals 15 residues. The germline V gene has CDR1 SGHKS and CDR2 YYEKEE (reference sequence). The CDR3, as DNA: TGTGCCAGCAGCTTGGAGCAGGGAGGAAATCAGCCCCAGCATTTT. As protein: CASSLEQGGNQPQHF.

The V and J genes are TRBV6-2 or TRBV6-3 and TRBJ2-2; 9 bases line up with TRBD2. The CDR3 length is 15 residues. After removal of 5 bases from V and 5 bases from J, the junction contained 6 bases not matched to a gene. Per germline, CDR1 MNHEY and CDR2 SVGEGT. CDR3 sequence reads: CASSKPTSGTGELFF. CDR3 coding DNA: TGTGCCAGCAGTAAACCTACTAGCGGGACCGGGGAGCTGTTTTTT.